This is a list of T cell receptor beta chains from one sample in a study of blood T cell repertoires in COVID-19. Method: immunoSEQ multiplex PCR; TCRdb's copy keeps in-frame clones and lacks some. The sample includes over 200,000 clones, about 68% seen only once; the top ten take about 3.5%. The source material was peripheral blood. These receptors originate from a woman older than 75 with acute or convalescent COVID-19. Both conserved end residues are part of each CDR3. The D gene is left open where the match is weak. Only part of the rows carry a size: once, few, many, or a class if the clone is expanded.

TRBV6-5,NA,NA,TRBJ2-5,CASTLGRGQETQYF,TGTGCCAGCACATTGGGGCGAGGCCAAGAGACCCAGTACTTC
TRBV4-1,TRBD2,once,TRBJ2-5,CASSLPPGGTQYF,TGCGCCAGCAGCCTCCCCCCGGGGGGGACCCAGTACTTC
TRBV7-3,NA,NA,TRBJ1-4,CASSLTGRGTNEKLFF,TGTGCCAGCAGCTTAACGGGCAGGGGCACTAATGAAAAACTGTTTTTT
TRBV4-1,TRBD1,NA,TRBJ2-6,CASSPGGGAGANVLTF,TGCGCCAGCAGCCCAGGGGGCGGTGCTGGGGCCAACGTCCTGACTTTC
TRBV5-1,TRBD2,NA,TRBJ2-3,CASSLGLAADTQYF,TGCGCCAGCAGCTTAGGACTAGCAGCAGATACGCAGTATTTT
TRBV5-1,TRBD1,NA,TRBJ2-1,CASSPAGTGHNEQFF,TGCGCCAGCAGCCCGGCCGGGACAGGACACAATGAGCAGTTCTTC
TRBV25-1,TRBD2,NA,TRBJ2-1,CASSTSGTGLRNEQFF,TGTGCCAGCAGTACTAGCGGGACTGGCCTTAGAAATGAGCAGTTCTTC
TRBV5-1,NA,NA,TRBJ1-4,CASSSDGQGNEKLFF,TGCGCCAGCAGCTCGGATGGGCAGGGGAATGAAAAACTGTTTTTT
TRBV18,TRBD2,NA,TRBJ2-1,CASSLQSGRADSEQFF,TGTGCCAGCTCACTCCAAAGCGGGAGGGCCGACAGTGAGCAGTTCTTC
TRBV3-1/TRBV3-2,NA,NA,TRBJ1-4,CASSQAGGRGLFF,TGTGCCAGCAGCCAAGCGGGAGGGAGAGGACTGTTTTTT
TRBV3-1/TRBV3-2,TRBD2,NA,TRBJ2-3,CASSQGGGAGDTQYF,TGTGCCAGCAGCCAGGGCGGGGGGGCCGGAGATACGCAGTATTTT
TRBV2,NA,NA,TRBJ1-3,CASSANGGGNTIYF,TGTGCCAGCAGCGCCAATGGAGGTGGAAACACCATATATTTT
TRBV18,TRBD1,NA,TRBJ1-4,CASSPQQLDRATNEKLFF,TGTGCCAGCTCACCGCAACAGCTGGACAGGGCGACTAATGAAAAACTGTTTTTT
TRBV18,NA,NA,TRBJ1-6,CASSPKGDSPLHF,TGTGCCAGCTCACCAAAGGGGGATTCACCCCTCCACTTT
TRBV12-5,TRBD1,NA,TRBJ1-3,CASGLAGTASGNTIYF,TGTGCTAGTGGGCTGGCAGGGACAGCCTCTGGAAACACCATATATTTT
TRBV6-5,NA,NA,TRBJ1-6,CASSYYYRSRNSPLHF,TGTGCCAGCAGTTACTACTATCGGTCCCGTAATTCACCCCTCCACTTT
TRBV7-2,NA,once,TRBJ1-2,CASSLGDRHYTF,TGTGCCAGCAGCTTAGGAGACAGACACTACACCTTC
TRBV5-1,NA,once,TRBJ1-1,CASSSTRGNTEAFF,TGCGCCAGCAGCTCTACTCGGGGAAACACTGAAGCTTTCTTT
TRBV7-9,NA,NA,TRBJ1-1,CASSPRQHTEAFF,TGTGCCAGCAGCCCCCGACAGCACACTGAAGCTTTCTTT
TRBV2,TRBD1,NA,TRBJ1-1,CARSLGQGGGEAFF,TGTGCCAGATCCTTGGGACAGGGAGGCGGTGAAGCTTTCTTT
TRBV3-1/TRBV3-2,NA,NA,TRBJ2-4,CASSPFWGAKNIQYF,TGTGCCAGCAGCCCATTCTGGGGCGCCAAAAACATTCAGTACTTC
TRBV5-1,NA,NA,TRBJ2-6,CASSLQHSGANVLTF,TGCGCCAGCAGCTTACAGCACTCTGGGGCCAACGTCCTGACTTTC
TRBV4-1,NA,once,TRBJ1-1,CASRPLGGRTEAFF,TGCGCCAGCAGACCCCTGGGGGGACGGACTGAAGCTTTCTTT
TRBV5-6,TRBD2,NA,TRBJ2-7,CASSFSGEGSYEQYF,TGTGCCAGCAGCTTTAGCGGGGAGGGCTCCTACGAGCAGTACTTC
TRBV6-5,NA,NA,TRBJ1-3,CASSQDSGINTIYF,TGTGCCAGCAGTCAGGACAGTGGGATAAACACCATATATTTT
TRBV2,NA,NA,TRBJ2-1,CASTSEGEQFF,TGTGCCAGCACGTCCGAGGGTGAGCAGTTCTTC